This T cell receptor beta chain appears in the sequencing data of a study of early T cells in non-severe SARS-CoV-2 infection. Study conclusions and caveats: Matching with VDJdb favored anti-spike CD8 responses (missing private and CD4 specificities).

Individual cDNA molecules each received unique molecular identifiers attached to them. MiXCR was run by TCRdb on the 5' RACE reads, yielding one entry per CDR3 protein. The data hold tens of thousands of distinct CDR3 sequences, with roughly 5% observed a single time. This clonotype was found many times. No antigen is known for it. The V gene lost 4 bases and the J gene lost 2 bases, with 8 bases spanning the gap. The CDR3 loop spans 13 amino acids. Germline V CDR1 and CDR2: MNHEY, SMNVEV (reference sequence). The TCR originated in an adult who was a healthcare worker with PCR-confirmed SARS-CoV-2 infection or an uninfected control (not recorded which). The sample taken for sequencing was whole blood. The chain joins TRBV27 to TRBJ1-2, with D maybe TRBD1 (5 bases). Here the CDR3 reads CASSYEGNYGYTF. The CDR3 region has the DNA TGTGCCAGCAGTTACGAGGGGAACTATGGCTACACCTTC.